This entry concerns a single T cell receptor (beta chain). This sample was taken from a study of T cell changes during pregnancy in multiple sclerosis. Here immunoSEQ multiplex PCR was the method, and the copy in TCRdb shows in-frame clones only, minus some. The sample carries 40,000 or so clones, roughly 90% recorded once. V shed 9 bases and J shed 3 bases, with 8 bases lying between them. CDR1 is MDHEN, CDR2 SYDVKM, per germline. The CDR3 spans 11 residues. The TCR sequence derives from a female donor in good health, enrolled as a control in a pregnancy study. The J gene is TRBJ1-1, the V gene TRBV28, with a weak D call TRBD1 (6 bases). Material: peripheral blood, obtained in the third trimester of pregnancy. The CDR3 region has the DNA TGTGCCAGTGGACAGTACACTGAAGCTTTCTTT. This sequence encodes CASGQYTEAFF.